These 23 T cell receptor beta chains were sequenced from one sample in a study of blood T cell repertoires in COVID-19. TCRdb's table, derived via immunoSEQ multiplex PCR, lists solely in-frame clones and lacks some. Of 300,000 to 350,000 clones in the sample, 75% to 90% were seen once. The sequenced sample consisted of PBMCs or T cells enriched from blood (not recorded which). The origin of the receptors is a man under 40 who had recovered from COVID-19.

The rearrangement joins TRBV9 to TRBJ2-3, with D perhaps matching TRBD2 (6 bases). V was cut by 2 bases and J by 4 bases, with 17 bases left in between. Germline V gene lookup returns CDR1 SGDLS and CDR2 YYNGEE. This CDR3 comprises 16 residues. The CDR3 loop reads CASSVRGGGTPDTQYF. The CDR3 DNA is TGTGCCAGCAGCGTCAGAGGTGGGGGGACCCCAGATACGCAGTATTTT. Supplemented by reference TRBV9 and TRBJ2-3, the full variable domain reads DSGVTQTPKHLITATGQRVTLRCSPRSGDLSVYWYQQSLDQGLQFLIQYYNGEERAKGNILERFSAQQFPDLHSELNLSSLELGDSALYFCASSVRGGGTPDTQYFGPGTRLTVL.

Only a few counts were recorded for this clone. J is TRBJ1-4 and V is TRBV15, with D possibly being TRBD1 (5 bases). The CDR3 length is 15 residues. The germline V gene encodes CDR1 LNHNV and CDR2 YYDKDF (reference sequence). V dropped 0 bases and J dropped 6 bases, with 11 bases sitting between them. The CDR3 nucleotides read TGTGCCACCAGCAGAGACGGGGGACGGCATGAAAAACTGTTTTTT. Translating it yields CATSRDGGRHEKLFF.

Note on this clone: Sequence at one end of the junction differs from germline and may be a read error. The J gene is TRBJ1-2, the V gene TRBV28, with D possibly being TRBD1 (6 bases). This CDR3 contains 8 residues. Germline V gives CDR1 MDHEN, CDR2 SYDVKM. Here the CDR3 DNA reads TGTGCCACAGAGACAGGCCACTTC. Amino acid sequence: CATETGHF.

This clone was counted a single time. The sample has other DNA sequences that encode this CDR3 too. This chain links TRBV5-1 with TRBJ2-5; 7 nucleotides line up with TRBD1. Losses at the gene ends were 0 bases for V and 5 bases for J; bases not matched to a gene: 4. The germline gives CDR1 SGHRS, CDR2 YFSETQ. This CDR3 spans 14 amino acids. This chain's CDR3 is CASSLGQGEETQYF. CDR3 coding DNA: TGCGCCAGCAGCTTGGGACAGGGAGAGGAGACCCAGTACTTC.

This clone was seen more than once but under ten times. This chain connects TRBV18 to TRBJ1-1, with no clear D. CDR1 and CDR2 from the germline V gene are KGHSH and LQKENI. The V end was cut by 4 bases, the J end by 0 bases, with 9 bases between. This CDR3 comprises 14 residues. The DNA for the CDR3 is TGTGCCAGCTCACTCGGTGGTGTGAACACTGAAGCTTTCTTT. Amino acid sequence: CASSLGGVNTEAFF. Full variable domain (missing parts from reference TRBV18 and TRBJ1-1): NAGVMQNPRHLVRRRGQEARLRCSPMKGHSHVYWYRQLPEEGLKFMVYLQKENIIDESGMPKERFSAEFPKEGPSILRIQQVVRGDSAAYFCASSLGGVNTEAFFGQGTRLTVV.

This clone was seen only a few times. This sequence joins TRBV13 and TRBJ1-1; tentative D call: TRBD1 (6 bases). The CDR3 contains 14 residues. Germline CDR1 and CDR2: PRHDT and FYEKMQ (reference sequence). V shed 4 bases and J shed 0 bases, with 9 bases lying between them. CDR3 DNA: TGTGCCAGCAGCTCGGGACATCTGAACACTGAAGCTTTCTTT. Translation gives CASSSGHLNTEAFF.

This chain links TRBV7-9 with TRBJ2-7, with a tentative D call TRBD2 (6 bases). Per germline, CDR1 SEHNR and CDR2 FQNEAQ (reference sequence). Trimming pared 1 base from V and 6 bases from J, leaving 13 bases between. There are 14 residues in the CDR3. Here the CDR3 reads CASSLVEGISEQYF. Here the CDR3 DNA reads TGTGCCAGCAGCTTAGTGGAGGGAATAAGCGAGCAGTACTTC.

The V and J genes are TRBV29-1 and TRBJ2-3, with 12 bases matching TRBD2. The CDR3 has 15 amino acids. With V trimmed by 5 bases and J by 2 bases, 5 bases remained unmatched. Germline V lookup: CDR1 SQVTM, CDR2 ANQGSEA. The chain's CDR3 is CSVIASGGATDTQYF. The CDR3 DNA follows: TGCAGCGTTATTGCTAGCGGGGGGGCCACAGATACGCAGTATTTT.

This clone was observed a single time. The CDR3 spells CASSIRGRTTEAFF. CDR3 in DNA: TGTGCCAGTAGTATCAGGGGGCGGACCACTGAAGCTTTCTTT. This chain uses TRBV19 with TRBJ1-1; TRBD1 agrees at 8 bases. Germline CDR1 and CDR2: LNHDA and SQIVND (reference sequence). J gave up 4 bases and V 3 bases, and 4 bases lay outside the gene matches. This CDR3 has 14 residues.

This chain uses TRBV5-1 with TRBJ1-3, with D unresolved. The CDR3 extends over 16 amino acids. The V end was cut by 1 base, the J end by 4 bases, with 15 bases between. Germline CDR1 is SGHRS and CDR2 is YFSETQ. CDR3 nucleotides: TGCGCCAGCAGCTTGAGGAACAGCTCTCCCGGAAACACCATATATTTT. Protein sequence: CASSLRNSSPGNTIYF.

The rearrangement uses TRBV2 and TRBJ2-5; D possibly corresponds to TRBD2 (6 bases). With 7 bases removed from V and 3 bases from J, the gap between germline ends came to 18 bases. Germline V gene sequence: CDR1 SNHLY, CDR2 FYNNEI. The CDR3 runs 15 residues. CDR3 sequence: CASKTQRGGEETQYF. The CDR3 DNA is TGTGCCAGCAAAACCCAGAGGGGCGGGGAAGAGACCCAGTACTTC.

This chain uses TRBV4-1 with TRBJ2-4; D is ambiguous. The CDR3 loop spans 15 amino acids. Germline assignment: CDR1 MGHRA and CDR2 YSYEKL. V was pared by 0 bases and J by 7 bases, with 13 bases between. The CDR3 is CASSQDASFANIQYF. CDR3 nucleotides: TGCGCCAGCAGCCAAGATGCTAGTTTCGCTAACATTCAGTACTTC.

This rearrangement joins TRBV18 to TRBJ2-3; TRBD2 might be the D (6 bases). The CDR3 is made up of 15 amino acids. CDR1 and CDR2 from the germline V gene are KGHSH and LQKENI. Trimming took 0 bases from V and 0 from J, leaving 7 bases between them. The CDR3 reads CASSPPGTSTDTQYF. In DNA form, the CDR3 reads TGTGCCAGCTCACCACCGGGGACTAGCACAGATACGCAGTATTTT.

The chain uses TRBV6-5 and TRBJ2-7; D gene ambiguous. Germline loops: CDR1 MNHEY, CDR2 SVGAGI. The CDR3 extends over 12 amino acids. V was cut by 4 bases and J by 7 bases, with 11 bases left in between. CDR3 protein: CASSSSPREQYF. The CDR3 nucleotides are TGTGCCAGCAGTTCATCCCCGCGGGAGCAGTACTTC.

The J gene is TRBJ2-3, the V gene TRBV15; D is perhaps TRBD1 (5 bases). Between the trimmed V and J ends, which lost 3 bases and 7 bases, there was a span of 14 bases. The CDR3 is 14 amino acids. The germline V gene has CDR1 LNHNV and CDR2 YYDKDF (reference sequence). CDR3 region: CATSRNVGLNTQYF. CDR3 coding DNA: TGTGCCACCAGCAGGAATGTGGGGCTGAATACGCAGTATTTT.

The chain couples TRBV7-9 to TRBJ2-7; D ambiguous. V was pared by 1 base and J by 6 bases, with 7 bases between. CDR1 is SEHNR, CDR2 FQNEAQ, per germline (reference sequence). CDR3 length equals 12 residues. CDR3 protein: CASSLDNAEQYF. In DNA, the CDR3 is TGTGCCAGCAGCTTAGACAATGCCGAGCAGTACTTC.

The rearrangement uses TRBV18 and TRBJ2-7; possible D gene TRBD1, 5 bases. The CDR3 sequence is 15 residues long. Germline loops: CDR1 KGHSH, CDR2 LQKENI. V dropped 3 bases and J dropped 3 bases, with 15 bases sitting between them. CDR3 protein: CASSPQPGKGYEQYF. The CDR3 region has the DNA TGTGCCAGCTCACCCCAGCCAGGGAAGGGCTACGAGCAGTACTTC.

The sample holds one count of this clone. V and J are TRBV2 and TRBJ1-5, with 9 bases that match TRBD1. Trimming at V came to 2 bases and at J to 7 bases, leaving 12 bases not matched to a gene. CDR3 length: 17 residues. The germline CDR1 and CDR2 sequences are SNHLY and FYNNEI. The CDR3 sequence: CASSESTLQGAGQPQHF. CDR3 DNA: TGTGCCAGCAGTGAATCCACTTTACAGGGGGCCGGACAGCCCCAGCATTTT.

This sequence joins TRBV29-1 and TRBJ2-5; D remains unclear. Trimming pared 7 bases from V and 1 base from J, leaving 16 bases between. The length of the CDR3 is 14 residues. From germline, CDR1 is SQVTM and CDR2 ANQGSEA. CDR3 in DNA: TGCAGCGGTAGAGGCGGCACGGTCCAAGAGACCCAGTACTTC. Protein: CSGRGGTVQETQYF.

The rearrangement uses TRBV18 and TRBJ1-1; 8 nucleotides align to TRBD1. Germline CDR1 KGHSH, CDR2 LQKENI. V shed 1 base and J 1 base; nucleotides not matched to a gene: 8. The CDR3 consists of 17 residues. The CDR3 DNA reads TGTGCCAGCTCACCACTGGCGGACAGGGAGGGGAACACTGAAGCTTTCTTT. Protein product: CASSPLADREGNTEAFF.

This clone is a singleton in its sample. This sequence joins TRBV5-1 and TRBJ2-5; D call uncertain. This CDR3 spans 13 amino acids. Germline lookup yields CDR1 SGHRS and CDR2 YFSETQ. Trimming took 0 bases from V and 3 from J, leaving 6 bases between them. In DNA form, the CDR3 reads TGCGCCAGCAGCTTGGGGGCAGAAGAGACCCAGTACTTC. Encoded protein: CASSLGAEETQYF.

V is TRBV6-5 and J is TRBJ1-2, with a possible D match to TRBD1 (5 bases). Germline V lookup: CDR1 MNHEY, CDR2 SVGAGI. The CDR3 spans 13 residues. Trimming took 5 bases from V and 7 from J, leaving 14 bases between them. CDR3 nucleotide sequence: TGTGCCAGCAGTCCCGCTTGGGGGGTTGGCTACACCTTC. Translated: CASSPAWGVGYTF.

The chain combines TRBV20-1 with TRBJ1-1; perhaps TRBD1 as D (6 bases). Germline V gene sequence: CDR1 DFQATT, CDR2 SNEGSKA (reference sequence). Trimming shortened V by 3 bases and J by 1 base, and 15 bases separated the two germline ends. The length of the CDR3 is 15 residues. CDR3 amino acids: CSASTGGGPNTEAFF. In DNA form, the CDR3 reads TGCAGTGCTAGTACGGGGGGCGGCCCGAACACTGAAGCTTTCTTT.